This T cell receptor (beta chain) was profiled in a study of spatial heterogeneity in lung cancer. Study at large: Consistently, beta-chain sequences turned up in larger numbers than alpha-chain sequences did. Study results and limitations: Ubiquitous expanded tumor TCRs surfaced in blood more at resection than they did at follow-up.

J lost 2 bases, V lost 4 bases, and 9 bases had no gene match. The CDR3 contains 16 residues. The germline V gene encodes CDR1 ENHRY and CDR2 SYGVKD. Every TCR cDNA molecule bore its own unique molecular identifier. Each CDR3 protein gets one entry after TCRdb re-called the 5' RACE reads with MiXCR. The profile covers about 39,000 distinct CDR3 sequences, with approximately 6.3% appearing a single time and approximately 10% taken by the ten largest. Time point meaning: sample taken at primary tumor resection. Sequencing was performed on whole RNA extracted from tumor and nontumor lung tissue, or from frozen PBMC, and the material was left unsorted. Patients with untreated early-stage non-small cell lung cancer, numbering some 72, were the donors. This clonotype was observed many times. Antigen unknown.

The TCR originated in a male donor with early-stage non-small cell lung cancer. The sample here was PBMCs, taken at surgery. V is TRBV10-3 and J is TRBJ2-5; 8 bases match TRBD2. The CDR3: CAISGASGGPQETQYF. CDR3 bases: TGTGCCATCAGTGGGGCGTCGGGGGGGCCACAAGAGACCCAGTACTTC.